This T cell receptor beta chain appears in the sequencing data of a study of identifying expanded T cells in peripheral blood. V was shortened by 1 base and J by 5 bases, with 8 bases between the two germline ends. This CDR3 is built from 14 residues. Germline V gene data show CDR1 as SGHAT and CDR2 as FQNNGV. Clones were sequenced by immunoSEQ multiplex PCR, and TCRdb holds only the in-frame ones, with some missing. The data hold approximately 110,000 clones, with roughly 89% observed a single time. J is TRBJ1-4 and V is TRBV11-2; D unresolved. What was sequenced was blood. This receptor was taken from a person between 18 and 70 years old in good health. The CDR3 here is CASSLGMVNEKLFF. The CDR3 DNA follows: TGTGCCAGCAGCTTAGGAATGGTGAATGAAAAACTGTTTTTT.